This T cell receptor (beta chain) was captured by sequencing in a study of blood T cell repertoires in COVID-19. Background on the study: The United States, Italy and Spain provided the acute and convalescent COVID-19 samples. PBMCs, B-cell-depleted T cells, or T cells provided the cDNA or gDNA that made up the material.

Authors' data handling: Counts of nucleated cells, estimated from reference gene primer amplification, were obtained. Clones were read by immunoSEQ multiplex PCR, and TCRdb kept only the in-frame ones, dropping some. Clonal size and the V and J genes are those of that table, whereas D and trimming came from the DNA. The profile covers under 60,000 clones, with around 80% appearing a single time and roughly 27% taken by the ten largest. Germline values: CDR1 SQVTM, CDR2 ANQGSEA. V trimming: 4 bases; J trimming: 4 bases; junction bases outside the gene matches: 5. There are 14 residues in the CDR3. The sequence was obtained from a man between 65 and 85 years old with acute or convalescent COVID-19. J is TRBJ2-1 and V is TRBV29-1, with TRBD2 matching over 9 bases. Material: peripheral blood. The CDR3 sequence: CSVVRLAGYNEQFF. The CDR3 region has the DNA TGCAGCGTTGTGCGCCTAGCGGGGTACAATGAGCAGTTCTTC.